The 11 T cell receptor beta chains below come from one sample, sequenced in a study of cytomegalovirus exposure and HLA in healthy donors. The PCR contained 60 Vbeta and 13 Jbeta primers. Data came from immunoSEQ multiplex PCR; TCRdb stores just in-frame clones and leaves some out. The data show about 150,000 clones, 60% to 80% seen once. Sequenced sample: PBMCs. The receptors were sampled from a woman between 35 and 50 years old in good health and CMV-seropositive.

This clone was counted between two and nine times. The rearrangement uses TRBV6-5 and TRBJ2-2, with 9 bases lining up with TRBD2. Germline-derived CDR1 and CDR2 are MNHEY and SVGAGI. Trimming at V came to 6 bases and at J to 4 bases, leaving 3 bases not matched to a gene. There are 14 residues in the CDR3. The CDR3 sequence: CASRLAGSTGELFF. The CDR3 DNA is TGTGCCAGCAGGCTAGCGGGGAGCACCGGGGAGCTGTTTTTT.

The count of this clone is one. This sequence joins TRBV28 and TRBJ2-4; possibly TRBD2 for D (6 bases). Between the trimmed V and J ends, which lost 7 bases and 1 base, there was a span of 8 bases. This CDR3 contains 13 residues. CDR1 is MDHEN, CDR2 SYDVKM, per germline. The CDR3 reads CASISGAKNIQYF. The CDR3 coding sequence is TGTGCCAGCATAAGCGGGGCCAAAAACATTCAGTACTTC.

The CDR3 here is CASGPGLTEETQYF. The CDR3 region has the DNA TGTGCTAGTGGTCCGGGACTTACAGAAGAGACCCAGTACTTC. V and J are TRBV12-5 and TRBJ2-5, with D perhaps matching TRBD2 (6 bases). Trimming left V 5 bases short and J 3 bases short, with 13 bases between. CDR3 length equals 14 residues. Germline loops: CDR1 LGHNT, CDR2 FRNRAP.

This clone was found a few times. V gene TRBV6-6 combines with J gene TRBJ2-7; D perhaps matches TRBD2 (6 bases). V lost 5 bases, J lost 7 bases, and 18 bases lay in between. In germline, CDR1 is MNHNY, CDR2 SVGAGI (reference sequence). This CDR3 is built from 14 residues. In DNA form, the CDR3 reads TGTGCCAGCAGTCAATCGGGACTGTTAAAAGAGCAGTACTTC. Its translation: CASSQSGLLKEQYF.

The sample holds a few counts of this clone. The V and J genes are TRBV6-5 and TRBJ1-4; possible D gene TRBD1, 5 bases. The V end was cut by 6 bases, the J end by 5 bases, with 13 bases between. The CDR3 has 14 residues. Germline V CDR1 and CDR2: MNHEY, SVGAGI. As DNA, the CDR3 is TGTGCCAGCAGCCAATCCAGGGTAAATGAAAAACTGTTTTTT. Protein: CASSQSRVNEKLFF.

About this clone itself: The missing conserved phenylalanine or tryptophan at the end of this CDR3 makes a read error likely. V usage is TRBV6-1 and J usage is TRBJ1-1; D unresolved. CDR1 is MNHNS and CDR2 is SASEGT in the germline V gene. Trimming left V 0 bases short and J 7 bases short, with 12 bases between. This CDR3 region has 14 residues. CDR3 in amino acids: CASSEARTVGEAFL. The CDR3 region has the DNA TGTGCCAGCAGTGAAGCTAGGACTGTTGGTGAAGCTTTCCTT.

V is TRBV5-4 and J is TRBJ2-5; 15 positions match TRBD2. V lost 4 bases, J lost 5 bases, and 6 bases stayed unmatched. This CDR3 contains 16 residues. Germline assignment: CDR1 SGHNT and CDR2 YYREEE (reference sequence). This CDR3 is CASSTGLAGGSETQYF. CDR3 nucleotides: TGTGCCAGCAGCACGGGACTAGCGGGGGGTAGTGAGACCCAGTACTTC. Using reference TRBV5-4 and TRBJ2-5 for the parts outside the CDR3, the full variable domain is ETGVTQSPTHLIKTRGQQVTLRCSSQSGHNTVSWYQQALGQGPQFIFQYYREEENGRGNFPPRFSGLQFPNYSSELNVNALELDDSALYLCASSTGLAGGSETQYFGPGTRLLVL.

This sequence joins TRBV6-1 and TRBJ1-2, with a tentative D call TRBD1 (5 bases). Germline V gene lookup returns CDR1 MNHNS and CDR2 SASEGT. The CDR3 spans 14 residues. The V gene lost 4 bases and the J gene lost 3 bases, with 12 bases spanning the gap. In DNA, the CDR3 is TGTGCCAGCAGTGTGCGTGGGGCGGACTATGGCTACACCTTC. It yields the protein CASSVRGADYGYTF.

This chain links TRBV6-5 with TRBJ1-4; TRBD1 matches at 7 bases. Losses at the gene ends were 6 bases for V and 4 bases for J; bases not matched to a gene: 5. The CDR3 runs 14 residues. Germline CDR1 reads MNHEY; CDR2 reads SVGAGI. In nucleotides, the CDR3 is TGTGCCAGCAGCGCGACAGGGCTTAATGAAAAACTGTTTTTT. This encodes CASSATGLNEKLFF.

The chain combines TRBV6-5 with TRBJ2-3; 7 bases fit TRBD1. V shed 5 bases and J 7 bases; nucleotides not matched to a gene: 6. The CDR3 covers 13 residues. The germline V gene encodes CDR1 MNHEY and CDR2 SVGAGI. CDR3 loop: CASSRDRVNTQYF. The CDR3 DNA is TGTGCCAGCAGTCGCGACAGGGTGAATACGCAGTATTTT.

The chain is built from TRBV13 and TRBJ2-3; D is perhaps TRBD1 (6 bases). The CDR3 contains 15 residues. V was shortened by 0 bases and J by 6 bases, with 13 bases between the two germline ends. The V gene's germline CDR1 is PRHDT and CDR2 FYEKMQ (reference sequence). Written as DNA, the CDR3 is TGTGCCAGCAGCTTAGGACAGGGATTGGGGGATACGCAGTATTTT. The encoded protein is CASSLGQGLGDTQYF.